Described below is a single T cell receptor beta chain sequence and its context. Its antigen target is currently unknown. Base qualities are not recorded, but no much larger clone differs from it by a single base. Counted from cysteine to phenylalanine, this CDR3 has 17 amino acids. The entry retains the CDR3 DNA only, 51 bases that are in frame from base 1. The germline V gene encodes CDR1 SQVTM and CDR2 ANQGSEA. Germline trimming amounts to 7 bases on V and 3 bases on J, with 16 as the count of junction bases outside the gene matches. In the paper's terms, the time point label means: pre-treatment baseline. Blood samples were taken before treatment (T0) and at week 3 (W3), following the first cycle of checkpoint blockade. Except for two patients with rapid clinical progression, response was assessed 12 weeks after the first infusion by RECIST 1.1; disease control meant complete response, partial response or stable disease. Patients were not eligible if they had prior systemic cancer treatment, concomitant immunosuppressant therapy or synchronous other active malignancies. In six patients, three with progression and three with disease control, sorted CD8+ memory and naive T cell subsets were sequenced at T0 and W3. PBMC were isolated from blood with Lymphoprep and SepMate tubes, followed by red cell lysis. QIAamp DNA Blood Mini kits were used to extract DNA from PBMC and from sorted T cell subsets. CD8+ T cell subsets were live-sorted on a FACSAria III cytometer and were frozen prior to DNA extraction. Fresh PBMC for flow cytometry were held at 4°C in PBS with roughly 2% fetal bovine serum and analyzed within 25 hours.

For each sorted CD8+ T cell subset, the entire amount of extracted DNA went into the assay. Following the manufacturer instructions, the immunoSEQ TCRb Assay kit was used to amplify TCR beta CDR3 sequences from genomic DNA. The KAPA Library Quantification Kit for Illumina platforms was used to quantify pooled libraries by qPCR. Pooled libraries were sequenced on an Illumina NextSeq 500, clustered at roughly 0.6-1.2 pM. The paper's processing steps were these. TCR data were analyzed using immunoSEQ ANALYZER and the R LymphoSeq package. A rearrangement efficiency score was calculated as productive divided by the sum of productive and non-productive CDR3 sequences. Within each patient, timepoints were compared pairwise for clonality, measured with the Gini coefficient, and for diversity, measured with the Renyi index at alpha=1. Clonal relatedness used an edit distance of 3, and repertoire similarity used the Bhattacharyya coefficient, both computed in LymphoSeq. Linear discriminant analysis on week-3 changes in clonality and diversity was built with the R MASS and caret packages to classify response. The table comes from immuneACCESS by way of TCRdb, which keeps in-frame sequences with V and J called. Part of the clones is missing from these tables; in studies checked, under half for an unresolved V gene and the rest for unknown reasons. V and J calls and clone size come straight from that table; D and trimming were deduced from the DNA. Counted in this sample were 1,400 to 1,500 clones; around 63% of them appeared once. The ten largest clones represent about a third of the sample.

These data originate in a study of blood T cell dynamics during melanoma immunotherapy (dated by TCRdb to 2018 to 2021). About the study as a whole: Patients with metastatic melanoma were treated with first-line pembrolizumab or nivolumab plus ipilimumab as standard of care in the United Kingdom. A training cohort was formed from consecutive patients, and a further independent group of patients from the same centre was pooled into an external validation set. Peripheral T cell receptor repertoires of metastatic melanoma patients were profiled before and after one cycle of checkpoint inhibitor therapy to find early correlates of response.

Beyond this particular receptor, the publication reports: Of the sorted CD8+ subsets, TIE cells had both the highest clonality and the greatest similarity to cfDNA CDR3 sequences, which suggests active turnover converging on dominant clones. Whether the T cell clones driving repertoire changes were melanoma-specific or reflected general immune activation could not be determined in the study. The relatively small sample size was acknowledged as something that could potentially limit how far the results can be generalized.

This TCR was recovered from a human donor with melanoma. The rearrangement combines TRBV29-1 with TRBJ2-2, with 8 central nucleotides matching TRBD2. The sequencing here drew on central memory CD8+ T cells from blood, taken from a patient treated with checkpoint blockade. At the DNA level, the sequence is TGCAGCGCCGCAGGCCATTCGACTAGCGAATACACCGGGGAGCTGTTTTTT. It translates to CSAAGHSTSEYTGELFF.